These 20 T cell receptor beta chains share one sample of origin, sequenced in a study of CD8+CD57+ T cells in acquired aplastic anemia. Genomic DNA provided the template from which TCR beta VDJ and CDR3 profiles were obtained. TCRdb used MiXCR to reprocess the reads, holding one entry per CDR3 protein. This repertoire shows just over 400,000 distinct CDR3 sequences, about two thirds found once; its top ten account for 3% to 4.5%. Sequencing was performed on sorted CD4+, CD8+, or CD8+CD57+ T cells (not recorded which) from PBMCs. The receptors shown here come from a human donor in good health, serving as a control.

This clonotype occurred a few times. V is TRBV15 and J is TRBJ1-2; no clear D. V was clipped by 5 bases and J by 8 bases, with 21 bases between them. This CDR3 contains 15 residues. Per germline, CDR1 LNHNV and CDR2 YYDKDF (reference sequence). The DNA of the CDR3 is TGTGCCACCAGCGTTGACCGCCCGGGCTTGGACGGCTACACCTTC. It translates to CATSVDRPGLDGYTF.

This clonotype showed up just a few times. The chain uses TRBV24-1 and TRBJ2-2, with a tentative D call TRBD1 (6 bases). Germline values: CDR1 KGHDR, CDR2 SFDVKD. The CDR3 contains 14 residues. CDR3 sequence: CVTSDQYRAGELFF. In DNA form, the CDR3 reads TGTGTTACCAGCGACCAATACAGGGCCGGGGAGCTGTTTTTT.

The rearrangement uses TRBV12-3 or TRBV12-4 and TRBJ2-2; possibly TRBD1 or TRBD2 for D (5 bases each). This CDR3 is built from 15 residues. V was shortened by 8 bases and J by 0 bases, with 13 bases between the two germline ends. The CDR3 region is CASGWDGPNTGELFF. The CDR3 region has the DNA TGTGCCAGCGGTTGGGACGGACCGAACACCGGGGAGCTGTTTTTT.

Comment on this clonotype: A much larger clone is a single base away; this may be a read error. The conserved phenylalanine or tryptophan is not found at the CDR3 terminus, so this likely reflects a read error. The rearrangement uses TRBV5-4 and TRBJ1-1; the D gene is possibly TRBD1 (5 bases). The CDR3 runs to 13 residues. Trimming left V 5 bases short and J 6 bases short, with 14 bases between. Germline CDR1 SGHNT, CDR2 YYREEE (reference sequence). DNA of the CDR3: TGTGCCAGCAGGAAACCGGGACCCTCTGAAGCTTTCTCT. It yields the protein CASRKPGPSEAFS.

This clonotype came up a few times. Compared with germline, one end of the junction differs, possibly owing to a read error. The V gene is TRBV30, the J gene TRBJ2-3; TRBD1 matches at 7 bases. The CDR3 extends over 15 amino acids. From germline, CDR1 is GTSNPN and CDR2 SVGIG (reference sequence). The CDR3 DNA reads TGTGCCTGGAAAGGGGGCCCTAGGGGCACAGATATGCAGTATTTT. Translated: CAWKGGPRGTDMQYF.

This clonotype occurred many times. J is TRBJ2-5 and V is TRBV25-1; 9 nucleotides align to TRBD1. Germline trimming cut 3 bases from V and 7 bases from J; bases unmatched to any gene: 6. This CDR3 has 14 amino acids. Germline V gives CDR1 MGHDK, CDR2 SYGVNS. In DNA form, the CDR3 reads TGTGCCAGCAGTGACGACAGGGGGTTTGCGACCCAGTACTTC. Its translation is CASSDDRGFATQYF.

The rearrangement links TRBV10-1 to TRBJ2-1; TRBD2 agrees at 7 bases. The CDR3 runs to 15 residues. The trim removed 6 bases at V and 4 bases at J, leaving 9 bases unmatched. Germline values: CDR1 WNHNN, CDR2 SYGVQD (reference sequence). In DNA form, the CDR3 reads TGCGCCAGCAGGGACACTAGCGAGGGTTACAATGAGCAGTTCTTC. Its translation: CASRDTSEGYNEQFF.

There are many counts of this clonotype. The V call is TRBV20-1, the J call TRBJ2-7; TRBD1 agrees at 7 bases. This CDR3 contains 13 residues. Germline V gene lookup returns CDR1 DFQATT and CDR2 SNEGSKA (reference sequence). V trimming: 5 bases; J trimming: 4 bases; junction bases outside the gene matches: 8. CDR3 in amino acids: CSAEPGQKYEQYF. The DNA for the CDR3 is TGCAGTGCTGAACCGGGACAGAAGTACGAGCAGTACTTC.

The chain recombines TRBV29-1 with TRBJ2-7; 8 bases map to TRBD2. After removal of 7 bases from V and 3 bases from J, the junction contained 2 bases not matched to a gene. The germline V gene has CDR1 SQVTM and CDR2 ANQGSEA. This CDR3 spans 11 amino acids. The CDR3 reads CSAGGGYEQYF. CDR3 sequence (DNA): TGCAGCGCCGGGGGGGGCTACGAGCAGTACTTC.

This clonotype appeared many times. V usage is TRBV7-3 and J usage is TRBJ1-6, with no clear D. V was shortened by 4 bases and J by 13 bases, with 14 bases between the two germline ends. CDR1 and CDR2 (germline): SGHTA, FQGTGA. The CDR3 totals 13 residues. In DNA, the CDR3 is TGTGCCAGCAGCTCAACCGGGGAAGGTCCCCTCCACTTT. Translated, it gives CASSSTGEGPLHF.

Written as DNA, the CDR3 is TGTGCCAGCAGCCGACGCACGAGCGGGGGGGCGTCCTACGAGCAGTACTTC. Protein product: CASSRRTSGGASYEQYF. The chain uses TRBV9 and TRBJ2-7; 10 nucleotides line up with TRBD2. Germline CDR1 SGDLS, CDR2 YYNGEE. The CDR3 consists of 17 residues. Trimming took 4 bases from V and 1 from J; bases not matched to a gene: 11.

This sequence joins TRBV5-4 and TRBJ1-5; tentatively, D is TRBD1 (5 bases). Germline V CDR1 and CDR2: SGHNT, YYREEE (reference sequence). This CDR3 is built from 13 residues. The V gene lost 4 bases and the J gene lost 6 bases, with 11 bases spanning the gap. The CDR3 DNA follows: TGTGCCAGCAGCGATCATAGGGGTCAGCCCCAGCATTTT. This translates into CASSDHRGQPQHF.

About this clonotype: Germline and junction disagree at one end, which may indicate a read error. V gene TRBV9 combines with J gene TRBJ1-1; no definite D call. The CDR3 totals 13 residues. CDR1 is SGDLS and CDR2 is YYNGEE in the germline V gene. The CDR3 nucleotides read TGTGCCAGCAGCGTAGCGAGGGCGGATACGGAGTTTTTT. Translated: CASSVARADTEFF. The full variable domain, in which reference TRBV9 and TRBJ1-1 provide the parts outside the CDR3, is DSGVTQTPKHLITATGQRVTLRCSPRSGDLSVYWYQQSLDQGLQFLIQYYNGEERAKGNILERFSAQQFPDLHSELNLSSLELGDSALYFCASSVARADTEFFGQGTRLTVV.

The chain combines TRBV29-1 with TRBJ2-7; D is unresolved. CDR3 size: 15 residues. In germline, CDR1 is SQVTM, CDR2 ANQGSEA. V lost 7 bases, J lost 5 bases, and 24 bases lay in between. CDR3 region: CSGAIRTASADEQYF. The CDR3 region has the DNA TGCAGCGGTGCCATCAGGACCGCCTCCGCGGACGAGCAGTACTTC.

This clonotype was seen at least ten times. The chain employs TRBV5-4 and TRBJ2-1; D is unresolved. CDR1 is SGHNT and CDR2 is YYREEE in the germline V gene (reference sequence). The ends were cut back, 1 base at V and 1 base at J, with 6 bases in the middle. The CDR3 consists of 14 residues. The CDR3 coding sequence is TGTGCCAGCAGCTTGAACCCTTCCTACAATGAGCAGTTCTTC. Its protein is CASSLNPSYNEQFF.

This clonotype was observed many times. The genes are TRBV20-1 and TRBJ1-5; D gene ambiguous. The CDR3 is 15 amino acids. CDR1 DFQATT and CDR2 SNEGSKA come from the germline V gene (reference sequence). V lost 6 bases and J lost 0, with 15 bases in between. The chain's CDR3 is CSALEMRDSNQPQHF. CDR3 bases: TGCAGTGCCCTTGAGATGAGGGATAGCAATCAGCCCCAGCATTTT.

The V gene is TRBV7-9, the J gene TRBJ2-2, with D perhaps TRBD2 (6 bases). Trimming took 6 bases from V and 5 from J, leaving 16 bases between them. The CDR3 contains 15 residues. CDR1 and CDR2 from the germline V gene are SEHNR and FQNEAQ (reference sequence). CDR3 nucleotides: TGTGCCAGCAGTTTGGCCCGCGGGGAGACCGGGGAGCTGTTTTTT. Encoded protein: CASSLARGETGELFF.

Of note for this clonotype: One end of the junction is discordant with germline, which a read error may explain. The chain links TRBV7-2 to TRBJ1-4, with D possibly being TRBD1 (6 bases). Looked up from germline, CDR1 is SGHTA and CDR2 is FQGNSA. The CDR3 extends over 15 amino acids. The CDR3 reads CASNQDQGTNEKLFF. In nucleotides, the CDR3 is TGTGCCAGCAACCAGGATCAGGGGACTAATGAAAAGCTGTTTTTT.

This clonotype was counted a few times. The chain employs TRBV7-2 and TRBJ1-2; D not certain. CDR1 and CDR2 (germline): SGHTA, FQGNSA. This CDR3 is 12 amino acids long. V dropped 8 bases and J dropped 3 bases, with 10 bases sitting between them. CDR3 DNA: TGTGCCAGCTCCTTGAGGGACTATGGCTACACCTTC. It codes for CASSLRDYGYTF.

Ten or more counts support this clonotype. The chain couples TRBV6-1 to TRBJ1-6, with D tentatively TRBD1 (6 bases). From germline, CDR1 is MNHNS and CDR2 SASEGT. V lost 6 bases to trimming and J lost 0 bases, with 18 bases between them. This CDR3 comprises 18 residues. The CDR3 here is CASSPLGGRSSYNSPLHF. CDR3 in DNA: TGTGCCAGCAGCCCCTTAGGGGGGCGAAGCTCCTATAATTCACCCCTCCACTTT.